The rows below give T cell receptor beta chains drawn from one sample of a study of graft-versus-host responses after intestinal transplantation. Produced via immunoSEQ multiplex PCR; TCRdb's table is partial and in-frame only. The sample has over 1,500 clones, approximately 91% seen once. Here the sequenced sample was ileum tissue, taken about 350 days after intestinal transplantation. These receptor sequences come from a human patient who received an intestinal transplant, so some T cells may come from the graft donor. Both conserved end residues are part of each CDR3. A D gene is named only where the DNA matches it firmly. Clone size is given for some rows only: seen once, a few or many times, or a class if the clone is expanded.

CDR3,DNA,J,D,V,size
CASRGLAEWGENIQYF,TGTGCCAGCAGGGGACTAGCGGAGTGGGGGGAAAACATTCAGTACTTC,TRBJ2-4,TRBD2,TRBV25-1,-
CASIFYGPVLNQPQHF,TGCGCCAGCATCTTTTACGGTCCGGTCCTGAATCAGCCCCAGCATTTT,TRBJ1-5,-,TRBV10-1,-
CASSRDRSDSPLHF,TGTGCCAGTAGCCGGGACAGGAGCGATTCACCCCTCCACTTT,TRBJ1-6,TRBD1,TRBV19,-
CASRDRKTGELFF,TGTGCCAGCAGAGACAGGAAGACCGGGGAGCTGTTTTTT,TRBJ2-2,-,TRBV6-5,-
CASSNPTGHNSPLHF,TGTGCCAGTAGCAACCCGACAGGCCATAATTCACCCCTCCACTTT,TRBJ1-6,-,TRBV19,-
CASSLGGQHLSGNTIYF,TGTGCCAGCAGCTTGGGGGGACAGCACCTCTCTGGAAACACCATATATTTT,TRBJ1-3,TRBD1,TRBV5-4,-
CASSRQATLYEQYF,TGTGCCAGCAGTCGACAGGCTACTCTCTACGAGCAGTACTTC,TRBJ2-7,-,TRBV6-1,-
CASTGPLSYGYTF,TGTGCCAGCACAGGCCCGTTGTCCTATGGCTACACCTTC,TRBJ1-2,-,TRBV7-9,few
CASSMERGGFSGANVLTF,TGTGCCAGTAGTATGGAACGGGGTGGGTTCTCTGGGGCCAACGTCCTGACTTTC,TRBJ2-6,-,TRBV19,-
CASSLMGQASNTEAFF,TGCGCCAGCAGCTTGATGGGCCAGGCGTCGAACACTGAAGCTTTCTTT,TRBJ1-1,-,TRBV5-1,-
CASSNGGQEKLFF,TGTGCCAGCAGTAACGGGGGTCAGGAAAAACTGTTTTTT,TRBJ1-4,-,TRBV6-5,-
CARPYSGYSSYEQYF,TGTGCCCGACCGTATAGCGGCTATAGCTCCTACGAGCAGTACTTC,TRBJ2-7,-,TRBV6-4,-
CASSIGQGGSPLHF,TGTGCCAGTAGTATTGGCCAGGGGGGTTCACCCCTCCACTTT,TRBJ1-6,TRBD1,TRBV19,few
CATSRDRTNEKLFF,TGTGCCACCAGCAGGGATCGGACTAATGAAAAACTGTTTTTT,TRBJ1-4,-,TRBV15,-
CASSPPCQQTYEQYF,TGTGCCAGCTCACCACCTTGCCAGCAAACCTACGAGCAGTACTTC,TRBJ2-7,-,TRBV18,-
CAISVMWQSSTDTQYF,TGTGCCATCAGTGTTATGTGGCAGTCTAGCACAGATACGCAGTATTTT,TRBJ2-3,-,TRBV10-3,few
CAWSGQSPGATNEKLFF,TGTGCCTGGAGTGGACAGTCCCCGGGGGCAACTAATGAAAAACTGTTTTTT,TRBJ1-4,-,TRBV30,-
CASSYTRGGDTQYF,TGTGCCAGCAGTTACACCAGGGGGGGAGATACGCAGTATTTT,TRBJ2-3,-,TRBV6-6,-
CASNGLAGDEQYF,TGTGCCAGCAACGGACTAGCGGGGGACGAGCAGTACTTC,TRBJ2-7,TRBD2,TRBV2,-
CASIHAGTSTF,TGTGCCAGCATACATGCCGGGACTTCAACCTTC,TRBJ1-2,-,TRBV6-8,-
CSVEWTRTYEQYF,TGCAGCGTTGAATGGACGCGGACTTACGAGCAGTACTTC,TRBJ2-7,-,TRBV29-1,-
CASSLGLAENIQYF,TGTGCCAGCAGTTTGGGTCTAGCGGAAAACATTCAGTACTTC,TRBJ2-4,TRBD2,TRBV28,-
CASSTRPGNTIYF,TGTGCCAGCAGCACAAGACCAGGAAACACCATATATTTT,TRBJ1-3,-,TRBV7-3,few
CASSGRRGPGGETQYF,TGTGCCAGCAGCGGACGTAGGGGTCCAGGGGGAGAGACCCAGTACTTC,TRBJ2-5,TRBD1,TRBV5-4,-
CASSFSWTENNEQFF,TGTGCCAGCAGCTTCTCTTGGACAGAAAACAATGAGCAGTTCTTC,TRBJ2-1,-,TRBV11-3,-
CASSLDVPPFYEQYF,TGCGCCAGCAGCTTGGATGTTCCCCCCTTCTACGAGCAGTACTTC,TRBJ2-7,-,TRBV5-1,-
CASSLVGEDTEAFF,TGTGCCAGCAGTTTAGTTGGGGAGGACACTGAAGCTTTCTTT,TRBJ1-1,-,TRBV28,-
CAKLITGSDGTDTQYF,TGTGCCAAACTAATAACAGGGTCTGATGGCACAGATACGCAGTATTTT,TRBJ2-3,-,TRBV10-3,-
CASLGQQGSGSPLHF,TGTGCCAGCCTAGGGCAACAGGGATCAGGATCACCCCTCCACTTT,TRBJ1-6,-,TRBV28,-
CASSEGEPSTDTQYF,TGCGCCAGCAGTGAAGGCGAACCTAGCACAGATACGCAGTATTTT,TRBJ2-3,-,TRBV10-1,-
CASLPVGRQETQYF,TGTGCCAGCTTACCGGTGGGGAGACAAGAGACCCAGTACTTC,TRBJ2-5,-,TRBV2,-
CAISESSLGPRTEQYF,TGTGCCATCAGTGAGTCTAGCCTGGGACCGAGAACCGAGCAGTACTTC,TRBJ2-7,-,TRBV10-3,-
CASRGQGGSNTEAFF,TGTGCCAGCAGGGGACAGGGGGGATCGAACACTGAAGCTTTCTTT,TRBJ1-1,TRBD1,TRBV2,-
CAWGRGSSYTF,TGTGCCTGGGGGCGGGGCAGCAGCTACACCTTC,TRBJ1-2,-,TRBV30,-
CASTTGGFQPQHF,TGTGCCAGTACCACGGGAGGGTTTCAGCCCCAGCATTTT,TRBJ1-5,-,TRBV19,-
CASSIVLADLQETQYF,TGTGCCAGTAGTATAGTACTAGCGGACCTCCAAGAGACCCAGTACTTC,TRBJ2-5,TRBD2,TRBV19,-
CASSLGVFDADTQYF,TGTGCCAGCAGCTTAGGGGTCTTCGATGCAGATACGCAGTATTTT,TRBJ2-3,-,TRBV7-2,-
CASTTRTSGVWEQFF,TGTGCCAGCACCACAAGGACTAGCGGGGTATGGGAGCAGTTCTTC,TRBJ2-1,TRBD2,TRBV6-5,-
CASSRDFRGEREQYF,TGTGCCAGCAGCCGGGACTTTCGGGGGGAAAGGGAGCAGTACTTC,TRBJ2-7,TRBD2,TRBV9,-
CASKASEWTDTQYF,TGCGCCAGCAAGGCGAGTGAGTGGACAGATACGCAGTATTTT,TRBJ2-3,-,TRBV10-1,few
CASSLVVPAGTGYTGELFF,TGTGCCAGCAGCTTAGTGGTTCCCGCCGGGACAGGCTACACCGGGGAGCTGTTTTTT,TRBJ2-2,TRBD1,TRBV7-6,-
CASSLGSRGAFF,TGTGCCAGCAGCTTAGGGTCCCGAGGAGCTTTCTTT,TRBJ1-1,-,TRBV11-2,few
CASNRTRLISNEQFF,TGTGCCAGCAATCGGACCCGCCTGATTTCCAATGAGCAGTTCTTC,TRBJ2-1,-,TRBV21-1,-
CASSHPIRQGRNQPQHF,TGCGCCAGCAGTCACCCCATTCGACAGGGGAGGAATCAGCCCCAGCATTTT,TRBJ1-5,TRBD1,TRBV23-1,-
CASSTTRGNTIYF,TGTGCCAGCAGCACGACAAGGGGAAACACCATATATTTT,TRBJ1-3,-,TRBV7-2,-
CASSITGTGTEQYF,TGTGCCAGTAGTATTACCGGGACAGGGACCGAGCAGTACTTC,TRBJ2-7,TRBD1,TRBV19,few
CASSYSGTFYGYTF,TGTGCCAGCAGTTACTCGGGGACATTCTATGGCTACACCTTC,TRBJ1-2,-,TRBV6-6,few
CASSDVFGGQGKGDTEAFF,TGCGCCAGCAGTGATGTCTTTGGGGGACAGGGGAAAGGAGACACTGAAGCTTTCTTT,TRBJ1-1,TRBD1,TRBV10-1,-
CASSYSSNEQFF,TGTGCCAGCAGTTACTCGAGCAATGAGCAGTTCTTC,TRBJ2-1,-,TRBV6-6,-
CASSAKQGAQGNEKLFF,TGTGCCAGCAGCGCTAAACAGGGCGCCCAGGGGAATGAAAAACTGTTTTTT,TRBJ1-4,-,TRBV5-4,once
CASRLGDGTEAFF,TGTGCAAGTCGCTTAGGGGACGGCACTGAAGCTTTCTTT,TRBJ1-1,-,TRBV12-2,-
CSVDPDRGYGYTF,TGCAGCGTTGACCCCGACAGGGGCTATGGCTACACCTTC,TRBJ1-2,TRBD1,TRBV29-1,-
CASSDSSGGATGELFF,TGTGCCAGCAGTGACTCGAGCGGGGGGGCCACCGGGGAGCTGTTTTTT,TRBJ2-2,TRBD2,TRBV6-4,few
CASSLVNSPLHF,TGTGCCAGCAGCTTAGTGAATTCACCCCTCCACTTT,TRBJ1-6,-,TRBV11-2,-